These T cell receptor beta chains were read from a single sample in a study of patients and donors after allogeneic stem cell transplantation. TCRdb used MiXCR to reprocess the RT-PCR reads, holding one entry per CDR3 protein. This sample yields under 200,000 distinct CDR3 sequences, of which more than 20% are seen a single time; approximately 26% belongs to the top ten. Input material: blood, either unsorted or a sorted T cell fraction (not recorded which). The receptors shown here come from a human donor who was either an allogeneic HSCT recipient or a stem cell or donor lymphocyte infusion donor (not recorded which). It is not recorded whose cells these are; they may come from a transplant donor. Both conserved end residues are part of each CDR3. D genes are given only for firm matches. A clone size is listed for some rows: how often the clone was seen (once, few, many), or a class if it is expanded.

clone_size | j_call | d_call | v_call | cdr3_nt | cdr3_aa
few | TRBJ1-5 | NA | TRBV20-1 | TGCAGTGACTGGATTGCGTTTTGGAATCAGCCCCAGCATTTT | CSDWIAFWNQPQHF
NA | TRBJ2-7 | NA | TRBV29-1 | TGCAGCGTTGCTGTTTGGGTGTTTTGGATCTACGAGCAGTACTTC | CSVAVWVFWIYEQYF
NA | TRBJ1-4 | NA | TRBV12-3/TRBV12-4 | TGTGCCAGCACCCTAACCCCTTATCTCGGTGCAACTAATGAAAAACTGTTTTTT | CASTLTPYLGATNEKLFF
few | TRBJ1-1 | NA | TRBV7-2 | TGTGCCAGCAGCGCCGGTCCCCGGGGAAGCACTGAAGCTTTCTTT | CASSAGPRGSTEAFF
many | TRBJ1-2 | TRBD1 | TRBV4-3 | TGCGCCAGCAGCCAAGATCGACAGGGCGGGTATGGCTACACCTTC | CASSQDRQGGYGYTF
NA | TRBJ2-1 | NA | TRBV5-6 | TGTGCCAGCAGCTTGGTAAGCGGGCCGATATCACTCGGCGTTAACGAGCAGTTCTTC | CASSLVSGPISLGVNEQFF
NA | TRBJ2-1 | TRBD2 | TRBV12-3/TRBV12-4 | TGTGCCAGCAGTTTAACTAGCGGGAGTATCGATTTCTACAATGAGCAGTTCTTC | CASSLTSGSIDFYNEQFF
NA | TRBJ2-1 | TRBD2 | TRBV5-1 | TGCGCCAGCAGCTTGGTAGCGGGGGATCCGATTTACAATGAGCAGTTCTTC | CASSLVAGDPIYNEQFF
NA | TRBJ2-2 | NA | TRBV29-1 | TGCAGCGTTGAAGCCGGGGAGGGGGCGAACACCGGGGAGCTGTTTTTT | CSVEAGEGANTGELFF
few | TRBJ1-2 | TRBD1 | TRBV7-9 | TGTGCCACCACTCCGGGACAGCACTTTTCCGGCTACACCTTC | CATTPGQHFSGYTF
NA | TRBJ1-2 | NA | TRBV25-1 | TGTGCCAGCAGTGACCGAATGGCCTATGGCTACACCTTC | CASSDRMAYGYTF
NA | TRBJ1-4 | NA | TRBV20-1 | TGCAGTGCTCCCCGGGAGGGGAGAATAGAAAAACTGTTTTTT | CSAPREGRIEKLFF
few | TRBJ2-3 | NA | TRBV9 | TGTGCCAGCAGCGTAAAGAAGTTTAGGGCAGATACGCAGTATTTT | CASSVKKFRADTQYF
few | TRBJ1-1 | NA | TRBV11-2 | TGTGCCAGCAGCCGGTGGGCAGGGGAAGGCGCTGAAGCTTTCTTT | CASSRWAGEGAEAFF
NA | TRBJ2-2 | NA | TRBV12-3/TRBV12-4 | TGTGCCAGCAGTTTACTTGCAATCGGGGAGCTGTTTTTT | CASSLLAIGELFF
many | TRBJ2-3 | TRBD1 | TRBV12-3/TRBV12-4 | TGTGCCAGCAGTCCCAGGGGGACAGATACGCAGTATTTT | CASSPRGTDTQYF
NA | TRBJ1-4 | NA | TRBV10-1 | TGCGCCGGACGAACGTCTAATGAAAAACTGTTTTTT | CAGRTSNEKLFF
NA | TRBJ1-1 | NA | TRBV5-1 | TGCGCCAGCAGCCCGGGACCGGTGAACACTGAAGCTTTCTTT | CASSPGPVNTEAFF
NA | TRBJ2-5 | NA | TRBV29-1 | TGCAGCGCCTGGGGCAGGGGCCAAGAGACCCAGTACTTC | CSAWGRGQETQYF
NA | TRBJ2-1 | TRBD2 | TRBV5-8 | TGTGCCAGCACCTCTCGGCGGGAGGGCCTCTACAATGAGCAGTTCTTC | CASTSRREGLYNEQFF
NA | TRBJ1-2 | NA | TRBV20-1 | TGCAGTGCTAGTTTGTCATCCTATGGCTACACCTTC | CSASLSSYGYTF
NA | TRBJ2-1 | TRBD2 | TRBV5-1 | TGCGCCAGCAGCTACACTAGCGGGGGCCTCCACAATGAGCAGTTCTTC | CASSYTSGGLHNEQFF
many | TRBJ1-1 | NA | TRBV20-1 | TGCAGTGCTAGGTGGGGCACTGAAGCTTTCTTT | CSARWGTEAFF
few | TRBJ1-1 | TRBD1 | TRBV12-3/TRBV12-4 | TGTGCCAGCAGTTTTTCCGGGACAGGCCCTGAAGCTTTCTTT | CASSFSGTGPEAFF
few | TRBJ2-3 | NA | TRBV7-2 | TGTGCCAGCAGCTTTGATATGGCAGATACGCAGTATTTT | CASSFDMADTQYF
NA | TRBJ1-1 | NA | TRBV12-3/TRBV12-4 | TGTGCCAGCAGACGGGGACAGAACACTGAAGCTTTCTTT | CASRRGQNTEAFF
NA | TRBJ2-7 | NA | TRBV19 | TGTGCCAGTAACAGCGGGCCGGGGGCCGAGCAGTACTTC | CASNSGPGAEQYF
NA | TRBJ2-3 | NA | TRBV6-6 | TGTGCCGTACAGGTTAGCACAGATACGCAGTATTTT | CAVQVSTDTQYF
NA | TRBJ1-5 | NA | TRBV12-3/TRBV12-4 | TGTGCCAGCAGTTTAGACAGGGTCGCTCAGCCCCAGCATTTT | CASSLDRVAQPQHF
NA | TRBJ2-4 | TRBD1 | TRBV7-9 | TGTGCCAGCAGCGGGGACAGGGACATTCAGTACTTC | CASSGDRDIQYF
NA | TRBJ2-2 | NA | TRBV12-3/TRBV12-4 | TGTGCCACAAGAGGTGGGGCCTCTTACACCGGGGAGCTGTTTTTT | CATRGGASYTGELFF
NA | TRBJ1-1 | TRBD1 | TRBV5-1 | TGCGCCAGCAAAAGACAGGGGGACACTGAAGCTTTCTTT | CASKRQGDTEAFF
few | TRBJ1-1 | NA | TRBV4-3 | TGCGCCAGCAGCCAAGGGTTGGATCACAGTCGGTACGCTGAAGCTTTCTTT | CASSQGLDHSRYAEAFF
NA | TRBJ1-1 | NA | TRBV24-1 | TGTGCCACCAGTGATCACACCTCCACTGAAGCTTTCTTT | CATSDHTSTEAFF
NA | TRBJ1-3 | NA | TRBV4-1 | TGCGCCAGCAGTGGGGGGCCCTACTCTGGAAACACCATATATTTT | CASSGGPYSGNTIYF
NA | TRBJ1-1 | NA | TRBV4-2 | TGTGCCAGCAGCCTCCCCCCCCGGGACACCGGGGGAATGGGTGAAGCTTTCTTT | CASSLPPRDTGGMGEAFF
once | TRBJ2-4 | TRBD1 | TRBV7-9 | TGTGCCAGCAGCTTAGGGCCGGGACAGGGGGCTCCAGGAAACATTCAGTACTTC | CASSLGPGQGAPGNIQYF
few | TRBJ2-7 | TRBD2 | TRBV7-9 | TGTGCCAGCAGCAGAACTAGCGGGGCTGACTACGAGCAGTACTTC | CASSRTSGADYEQYF
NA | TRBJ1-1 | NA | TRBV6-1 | TGTGCCAGCAGTGCCAGGGTGGCGGCTGAAGCTTTCTTT | CASSARVAAEAFF
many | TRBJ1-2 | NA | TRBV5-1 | TGCGCCAGCAGGAATATGAAGGCCCCCTATGGCTACACCTTC | CASRNMKAPYGYTF
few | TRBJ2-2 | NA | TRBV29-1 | TGCAGCGTTGATCTATTCCAGGGGACCACCGGGGAGCTGTTTTTT | CSVDLFQGTTGELFF
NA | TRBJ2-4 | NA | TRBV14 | TGTGCCAGCAGCCAAGAGGGTGGGGACATTCAGTACTTC | CASSQEGGDIQYF
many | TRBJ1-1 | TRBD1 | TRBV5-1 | TGCGCCAGCAGCCGGGACAGACTTAACACTGAAGCTTTCTTT | CASSRDRLNTEAFF
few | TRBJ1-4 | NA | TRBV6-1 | TGTGCCAGCAGTGAAGCGAGGGGCTCAACTAATGAAAAACTGTTTTTT | CASSEARGSTNEKLFF
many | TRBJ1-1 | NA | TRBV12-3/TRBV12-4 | TGTGCCAGCAGTTTAGTATCCAAGAACACTGAAGCTTTCTTT | CASSLVSKNTEAFF
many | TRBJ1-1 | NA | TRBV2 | TGTGCCAGCAGTGAAGGGGGGGCGTACCTCACTGAAGCTTTCTTT | CASSEGGAYLTEAFF
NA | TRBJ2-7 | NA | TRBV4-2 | TGTGCCAGCAGCCAAGAAAATGGCGGGTCTTCCTACGAGCAGTACTTC | CASSQENGGSSYEQYF
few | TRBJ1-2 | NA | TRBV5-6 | TGTGCCAGCAGCCCCCCGGCGGATCGGGTCTTC | CASSPPADRVF
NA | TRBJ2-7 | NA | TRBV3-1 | TGTGCCAGCAGCCAAAATAACTGGGGAAAAACCTCCTACGAGCAGTACTTC | CASSQNNWGKTSYEQYF
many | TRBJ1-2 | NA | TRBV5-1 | TGCGCCAGCAGCTTGGATGGGCAGGGGAACGGCTACACCTTC | CASSLDGQGNGYTF
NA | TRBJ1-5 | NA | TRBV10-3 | TGTGCCATCAGTGCGACAGATAGCAATCAGCCCCAGCATTTT | CAISATDSNQPQHF
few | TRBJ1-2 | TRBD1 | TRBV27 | TGTGCCAGCAGTTCCGACAGGGGACAAGGCGGCTACACCTTC | CASSSDRGQGGYTF
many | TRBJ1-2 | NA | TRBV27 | TGTGCCGCGGCTAGATCAACGCCGGCCTTCGACTATGGCTACACCTTC | CAAARSTPAFDYGYTF